This TCR beta chain was sequenced in a study of blood T cell repertoires in COVID-19. For the study at large: The study drew acute and convalescent COVID-19 samples from the United States, Italy and Spain.

The CDR3 contains 16 residues. Here immunoSEQ multiplex PCR was the method, and the copy in TCRdb shows in-frame clones only, minus some. The data contain some 150,000 clones, approximately 86% of them singletons. Sequenced: peripheral blood. This rearrangement joins TRBV12-2 to TRBJ2-5; the table assigns TRBD2, which was not confirmed against the DNA. TRBV12-2 is a pseudogene segment. The sequence derives from a woman in her fifties or sixties with acute or convalescent COVID-19. The CDR3 loop reads CASRLGAAGYQENQYF. The CDR3 coding sequence is TGTGCAAGTCGCTTAGGGGCAGCGGGATATCAAGAGAACCAGTACTTC.